This T cell receptor (beta chain) was identified in a study of blood T cell repertoires in COVID-19. Study at large: Acute and convalescent COVID-19 samples came from the United States, Italy and Spain. Sources were T cells, B-cell-depleted T cells, or PBMCs; the material itself was cDNA or gDNA.

Germline CDR1 reads MDHEN; CDR2 reads SYDVKM. Trimming left V 6 bases short and J 10 bases short, with 16 bases between. The CDR3 runs to 13 residues. The protocol was immunoSEQ multiplex PCR, while the TCRdb copy is restricted to in-frame clones and leaves out a portion. The sample has 270,000 or so clones, 86% seen once. This rearrangement joins TRBV28 to TRBJ2-1, with D unclear. The sequence derives from a middle-aged man with active or convalescent COVID-19. The sequencing input was peripheral blood. The CDR3 sequence is CASSLIVSSEQFF. The DNA for the CDR3 is TGTGCCAGCAGCCTAATTGTGAGTAGCGAGCAGTTCTTC.